The TCR beta chain described here comes from a study of early T cells in non-severe SARS-CoV-2 infection. Across the study: Unsorted whole-blood RNA was sequenced in bulk, leaving chains unpaired.

Attachment of unique molecular identifiers was made to individual cDNA molecules. From the 5' RACE reads, TCRdb called clonotypes with MiXCR, one entry per CDR3 protein. The table includes approximately 67,000 distinct CDR3 sequences, about 9.9% detected once. Findings and caveats of the study: Reliance on VDJdb matching favored anti-spike CD8 responses; private and CD4 specificities were missed.

V dropped 4 bases and J dropped 6 bases, with 10 bases sitting between them. The CDR3 has 13 residues. Germline CDR1 reads SGHNT; CDR2 reads YYREEE (reference sequence). On this clonotype itself: As yet, its antigen is unknown.

The TCR sequence derives from an adult who was a healthcare worker with PCR-confirmed SARS-CoV-2 infection or an uninfected control (not recorded which). The gene calls are TRBV5-4 and TRBJ2-2; D is uncertain. Sequenced input: whole blood. The CDR3 reads CASSPGRPGELFF. The CDR3 nucleotides read TGTGCCAGCAGCCCAGGCCGACCCGGGGAGCTGTTTTTT.